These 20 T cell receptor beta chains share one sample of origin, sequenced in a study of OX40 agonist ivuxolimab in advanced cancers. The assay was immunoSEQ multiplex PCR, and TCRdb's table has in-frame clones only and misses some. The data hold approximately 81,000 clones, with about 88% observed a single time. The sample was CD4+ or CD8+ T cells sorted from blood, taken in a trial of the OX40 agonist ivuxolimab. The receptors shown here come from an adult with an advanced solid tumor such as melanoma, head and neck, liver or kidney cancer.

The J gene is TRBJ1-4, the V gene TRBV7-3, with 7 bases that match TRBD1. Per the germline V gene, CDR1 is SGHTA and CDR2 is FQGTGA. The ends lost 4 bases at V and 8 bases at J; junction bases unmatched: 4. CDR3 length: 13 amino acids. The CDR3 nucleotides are TGTGCCAGCAGCTCCCACAGGGGAGAAAAACTGTTTTTT. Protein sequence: CASSSHRGEKLFF. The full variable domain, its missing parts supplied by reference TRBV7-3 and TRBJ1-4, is GAGVSQTPSNKVTEKGKYVELRCDPISGHTALYWYRQSLGQGPEFLIYFQGTGAADDSGLPNDRFFAVRPEGSVSTLKIQRTERGDSAVYLCASSSHRGEKLFFGSGTQLSVL.

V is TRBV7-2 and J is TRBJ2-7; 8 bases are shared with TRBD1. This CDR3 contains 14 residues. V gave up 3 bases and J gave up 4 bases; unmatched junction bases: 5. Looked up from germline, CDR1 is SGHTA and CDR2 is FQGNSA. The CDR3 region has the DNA TGTGCCAGCAGCTTCGCAGGGGGCGGATACGAGCAGTACTTC. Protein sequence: CASSFAGGGYEQYF.

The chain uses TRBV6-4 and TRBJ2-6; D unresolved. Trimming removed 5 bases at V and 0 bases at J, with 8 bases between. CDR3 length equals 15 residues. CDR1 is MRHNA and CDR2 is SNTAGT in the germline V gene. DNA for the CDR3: TGTGCCAGCAGTTACAGTAGCTCTGGGGCCAACGTCCTGACTTTC. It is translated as CASSYSSSGANVLTF.

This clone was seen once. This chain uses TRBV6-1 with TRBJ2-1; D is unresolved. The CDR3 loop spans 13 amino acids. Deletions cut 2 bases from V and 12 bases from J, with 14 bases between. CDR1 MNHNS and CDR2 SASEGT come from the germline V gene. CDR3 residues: CASSENSRLVQFF. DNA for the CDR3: TGTGCCAGCAGTGAAAATTCTAGATTGGTGCAGTTCTTC.

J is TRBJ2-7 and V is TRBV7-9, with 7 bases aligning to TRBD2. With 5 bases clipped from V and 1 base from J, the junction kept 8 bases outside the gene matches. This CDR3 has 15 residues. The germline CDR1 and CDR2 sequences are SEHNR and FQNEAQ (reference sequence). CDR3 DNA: TGTGCCAGCAGCCCGGGGCAGGGAGGGTCCTACGAGCAGTACTTC. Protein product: CASSPGQGGSYEQYF.

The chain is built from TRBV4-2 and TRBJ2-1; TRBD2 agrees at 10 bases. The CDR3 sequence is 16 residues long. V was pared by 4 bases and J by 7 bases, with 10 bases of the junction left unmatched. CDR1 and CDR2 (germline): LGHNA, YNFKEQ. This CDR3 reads CASSRRLAGDMNEQFF. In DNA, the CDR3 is TGTGCCAGCAGCCGCCGTCTAGCGGGAGATATGAATGAGCAGTTCTTC.

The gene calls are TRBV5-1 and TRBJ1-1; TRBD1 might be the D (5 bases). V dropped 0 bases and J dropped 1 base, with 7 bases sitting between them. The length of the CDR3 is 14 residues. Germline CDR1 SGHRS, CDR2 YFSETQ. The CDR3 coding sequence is TGCGCCAGCAGCTTGGGAGGGGCGAACACTGAAGCTTTCTTT. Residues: CASSLGGANTEAFF.

The CDR3 DNA follows: TGTGCCAGCAGTGATCATCCTGCTCAGTACTTC. Amino acids: CASSDHPAQYF. The V gene is TRBV6-1, the J gene TRBJ2-4, with D unclear. The CDR3 consists of 11 residues. Trimming left V 3 bases short and J 12 bases short, with 9 bases between. The germline V gene has CDR1 MNHNS and CDR2 SASEGT.

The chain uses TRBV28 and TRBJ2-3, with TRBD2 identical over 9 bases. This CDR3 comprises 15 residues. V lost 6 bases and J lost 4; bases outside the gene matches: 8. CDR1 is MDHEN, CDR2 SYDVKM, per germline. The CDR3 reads CASRLAGVVSDTQYF. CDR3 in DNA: TGTGCCAGCAGATTAGCGGGGGTCGTTTCAGATACGCAGTATTTT.

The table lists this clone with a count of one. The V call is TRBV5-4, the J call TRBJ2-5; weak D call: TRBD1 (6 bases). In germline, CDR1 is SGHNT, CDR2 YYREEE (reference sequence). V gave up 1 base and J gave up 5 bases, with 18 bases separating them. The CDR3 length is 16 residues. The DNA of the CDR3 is TGTGCCAGCAGCTTGATTGGGGGCGGGTTACGGGAGACCCAGTACTTC. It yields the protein CASSLIGGGLRETQYF.

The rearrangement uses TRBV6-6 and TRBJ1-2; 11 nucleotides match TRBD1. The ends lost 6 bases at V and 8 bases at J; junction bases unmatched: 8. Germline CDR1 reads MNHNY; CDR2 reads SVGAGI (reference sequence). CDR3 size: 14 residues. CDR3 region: CASRHAGTGGGYTF. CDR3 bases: TGTGCCAGCAGGCACGCGGGGACAGGGGGAGGCTACACCTTC.

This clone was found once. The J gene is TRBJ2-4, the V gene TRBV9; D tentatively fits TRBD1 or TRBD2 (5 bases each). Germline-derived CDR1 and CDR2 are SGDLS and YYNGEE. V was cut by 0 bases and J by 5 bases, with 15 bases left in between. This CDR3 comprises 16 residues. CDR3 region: CASSVAPWGLENIQYF. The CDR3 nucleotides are TGTGCCAGCAGCGTAGCTCCGTGGGGGTTAGAAAACATTCAGTACTTC.

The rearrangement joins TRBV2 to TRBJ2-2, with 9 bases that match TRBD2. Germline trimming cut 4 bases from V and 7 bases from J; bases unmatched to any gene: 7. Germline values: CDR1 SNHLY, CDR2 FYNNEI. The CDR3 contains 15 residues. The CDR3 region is CASSGSSGTVGELFF. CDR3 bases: TGTGCCAGCAGTGGATCTAGCGGGACGGTCGGGGAGCTGTTTTTT.

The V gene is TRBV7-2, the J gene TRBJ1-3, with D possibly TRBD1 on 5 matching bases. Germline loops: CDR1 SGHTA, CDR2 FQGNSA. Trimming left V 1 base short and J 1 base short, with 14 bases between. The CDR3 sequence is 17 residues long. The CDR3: CASSLDRRGLSGNTIYF. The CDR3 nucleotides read TGTGCCAGCAGCTTAGATAGGCGGGGACTTTCTGGAAACACCATATATTTT.

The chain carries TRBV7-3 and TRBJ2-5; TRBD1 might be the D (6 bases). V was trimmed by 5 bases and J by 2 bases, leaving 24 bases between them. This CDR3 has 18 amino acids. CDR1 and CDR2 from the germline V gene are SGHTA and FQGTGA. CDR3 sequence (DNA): TGTGCCAGCAGCCCAAGGGGGTTGGGGACGGGGAAGCAAGAGACCCAGTACTTC. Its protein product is CASSPRGLGTGKQETQYF.

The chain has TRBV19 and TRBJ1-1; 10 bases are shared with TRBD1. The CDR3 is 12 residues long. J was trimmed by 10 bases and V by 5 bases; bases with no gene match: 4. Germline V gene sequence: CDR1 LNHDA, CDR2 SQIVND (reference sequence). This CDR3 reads CASSLDRGRAFF. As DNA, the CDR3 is TGTGCCAGTAGTCTCGACAGGGGGCGAGCTTTCTTT.

The CDR3 DNA sequence: TGTGCCAGCAGCTTAGCGATTTTGGTCGGGACAGGGGTCACAGATACGCAGTATTTT. Encoded protein: CASSLAILVGTGVTDTQYF. The chain employs TRBV7-9 and TRBJ2-3; 10 nucleotides match TRBD1. With V trimmed by 0 bases and J by 2 bases, 11 bases remained unmatched. CDR3 length: 19 amino acids. Germline CDR1 SEHNR, CDR2 FQNEAQ (reference sequence). The full variable domain, in which reference TRBV7-9 and TRBJ2-3 provide the parts outside the CDR3, is DTGVSQNPRHKITKRGQNVTFRCDPISEHNRLYWYRQTLGQGPEFLTYFQNEAQLEKSRLLSDRFSAERPKGSFSTLEIQRTEQGDSAMYLCASSLAILVGTGVTDTQYFGPGTRLTVL.

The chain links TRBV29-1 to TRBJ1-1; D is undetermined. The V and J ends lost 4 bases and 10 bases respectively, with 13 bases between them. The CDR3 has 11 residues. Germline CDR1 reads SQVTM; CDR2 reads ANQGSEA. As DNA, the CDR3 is TGCAGCGTTGCGGAGTCATCGGCAGCTTTCTTT. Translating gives CSVAESSAAFF.

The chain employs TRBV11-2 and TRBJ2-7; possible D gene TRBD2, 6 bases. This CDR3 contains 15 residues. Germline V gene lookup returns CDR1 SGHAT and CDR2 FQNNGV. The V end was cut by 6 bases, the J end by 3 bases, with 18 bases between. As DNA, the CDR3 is TGTGCCAGCAGTCCGGGGGACTGGGCCCACTACGAGCAGTACTTC. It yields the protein CASSPGDWAHYEQYF.

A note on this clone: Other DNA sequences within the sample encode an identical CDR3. DNA of the CDR3: TGTGCCAGCAGCTTGGACTTGAACACTGAAGCTTTCTTT. Protein sequence: CASSLDLNTEAFF. J is TRBJ1-1 and V is TRBV7-6; D is undetermined. Trimming took off 3 bases at V and 0 bases at J, with 5 bases between the two ends. CDR3 length equals 13 residues. Per germline, CDR1 SGHVS and CDR2 FNYEAQ. Full variable domain (outside the CDR3, taken from reference TRBV7-6 and TRBJ1-1): GAGVSQSPRYKVTKRGQDVALRCDPISGHVSLYWYRQALGQGPEFLTYFNYEAQQDKSGLPNDRFSAERPEGSISTLTIQRTEQRDSAMYRCASSLDLNTEAFFGQGTRLTVV.